The subject of this entry is one T cell receptor beta chain. Germline trimming cut 8 bases from V and 4 bases from J; bases unmatched to any gene: 14. Germline-derived CDR1 and CDR2 are MNHEY and SMNVEV (reference sequence). This CDR3 has 15 residues. The data belong to a study of cytomegalovirus exposure and HLA in healthy donors. The table came from immunoSEQ multiplex PCR; TCRdb's copy has only in-frame clones and leaves some out. The table records about 170,000 clones, around nine tenths of them present only once. This sequence joins TRBV27 and TRBJ2-7, with 7 bases matching TRBD1. This sequence was found in a man between 18 and 35 years old in good health and CMV-seropositive. Sequencing used PBMCs. The CDR3 loop is CASGSRGTPLYEQYF. In DNA form, the CDR3 reads TGTGCCAGCGGGTCCAGGGGGACACCCCTGTACGAGCAGTACTTC.